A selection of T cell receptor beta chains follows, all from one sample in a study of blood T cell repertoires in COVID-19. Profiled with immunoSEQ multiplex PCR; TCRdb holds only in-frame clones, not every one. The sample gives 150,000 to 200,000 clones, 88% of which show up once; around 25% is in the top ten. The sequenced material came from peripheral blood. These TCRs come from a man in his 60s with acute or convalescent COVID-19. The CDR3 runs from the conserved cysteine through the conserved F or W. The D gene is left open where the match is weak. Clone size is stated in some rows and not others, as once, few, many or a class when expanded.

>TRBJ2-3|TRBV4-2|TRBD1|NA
TGTGCCAGCAGCCTCCGGGACAGGGGGCCCAGGGCTAGCGGGATATACACAGATACGCAGTATTTT
CASSLRDRGPRASGIYTDTQYF
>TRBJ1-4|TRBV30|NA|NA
TGTGCCTGGAGCAAAACTCGGGAAAAACTGTTTTTT
CAWSKTREKLFF
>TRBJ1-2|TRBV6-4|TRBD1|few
TGTGCCAGCAGTCCCGGGACAGGGAACTATGGCTACACCTTC
CASSPGTGNYGYTF
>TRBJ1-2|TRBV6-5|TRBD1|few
TGTGCCGGCAAAGAACCGGGACAGGGGACCTATGGCTACACCTTC
CAGKEPGQGTYGYTF
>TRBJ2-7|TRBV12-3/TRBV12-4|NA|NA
TGTGCCAGCAGAATGGAGGAGGACGAGCAGTACTTC
CASRMEEDEQYF
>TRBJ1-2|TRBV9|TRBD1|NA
TGTGCCAGCAGCGTAGCTCGACAGGGTACCTATGGCTACACCTTC
CASSVARQGTYGYTF
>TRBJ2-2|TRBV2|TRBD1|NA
TGTGCCAGCAGAAAACAGGGGGGTGACACCGGGGAGCTGTTTTTT
CASRKQGGDTGELFF
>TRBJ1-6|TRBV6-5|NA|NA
TGTGCCAGCAGCCCCGGGACAAGAAATTCACCCCTCCACTTT
CASSPGTRNSPLHF
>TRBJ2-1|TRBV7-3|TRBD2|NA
TGTGCCAGCAGCTTAAGGGGACTAGCGGGATTCGATGAGCAGTTCTTC
CASSLRGLAGFDEQFF
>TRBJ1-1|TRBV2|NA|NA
TGTGCCAGCAGGCTGAGAGGTCTGAACACTGAAGCTTTCTTT
CASRLRGLNTEAFF
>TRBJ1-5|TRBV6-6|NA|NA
TGTGCCAGCAGTTACTCGGGAGGGGAGCAGCCCCAGCATTTT
CASSYSGGEQPQHF
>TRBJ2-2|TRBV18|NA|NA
TGTGCCAGCTCTCGTTACACCGGGACTTCGAACACCGGGGAGCTGTTTTTT
CASSRYTGTSNTGELFF
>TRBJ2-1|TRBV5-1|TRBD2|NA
TGCGCCAGCAGCTTTAGCGGGAGGGCCAGGGATGAGCAGTTCTTC
CASSFSGRARDEQFF
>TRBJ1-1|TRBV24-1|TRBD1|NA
TGTGCCACCAGTGACCCGGGACAGGGGGGCACTGAAGCTTTCTTT
CATSDPGQGGTEAFF
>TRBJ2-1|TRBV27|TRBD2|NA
TGTGCCAGCAGTTTACAACTAGCGGGGACCAATGAGCAGTTCTTC
CASSLQLAGTNEQFF
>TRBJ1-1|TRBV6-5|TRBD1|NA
TGTGCCAGCAGTTACTCCGACAGGGTTGAAGCTTTCTTT
CASSYSDRVEAFF
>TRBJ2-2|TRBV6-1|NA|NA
TGTGCCAGCAGTGAATTAGCGAACACCGGGGAGCTGTTTTTT
CASSELANTGELFF
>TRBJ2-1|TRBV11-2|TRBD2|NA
TGTGCCAGCAGCTACTCTAGCGGGAGGGCCACTGAGCAGTTCTTC
CASSYSSGRATEQFF
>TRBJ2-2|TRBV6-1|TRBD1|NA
TGTGCCAGCAGTGAGACAGGGGGCGGGGAGCTGTTTTTT
CASSETGGGELFF
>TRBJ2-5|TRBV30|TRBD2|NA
TGTGCCTGGAGGCTAGCGGGGGCCCAAGAGACCCAGTACTTC
CAWRLAGAQETQYF
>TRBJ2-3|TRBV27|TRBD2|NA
TGTGCCAGTATCCGACTAGCGGGAGAAGATACGCAGTATTTT
CASIRLAGEDTQYF
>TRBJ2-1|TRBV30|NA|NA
TGTGCCTGGAGTCAAAGCGATGAGCAGTTCTTC
CAWSQSDEQFF